The 13 T cell receptor beta chains below were found in one sample sequenced in a study of blood T cell repertoires in COVID-19. Assay used: immunoSEQ multiplex PCR; TCRdb lists only in-frame clones, some missing. Of approximately 92,000 clones in the sample, 85% to 90% were seen once. The sequenced sample was peripheral blood. The receptors come from a woman aged 55-70 years in a cohort sampled during active or convalescent COVID-19.

V is TRBV6-5 and J is TRBJ2-7; perhaps TRBD1 as D (6 bases). Trimming shortened V by 6 bases and J by 1 base, and 16 bases separated the two germline ends. Germline CDR1 MNHEY, CDR2 SVGAGI. The CDR3 covers 15 residues. CDR3 nucleotide sequence: TGTGCCAGCAGCCCAGGGGTCTTAAATTCCTACGAGCAGTACTTC. Residues: CASSPGVLNSYEQYF.

This chain joins TRBV6-5 and TRBJ1-1; 8 bases map to TRBD1. The length of the CDR3 is 15 residues. J lost 0 bases, V lost 8 bases, and 8 bases had no gene match. The V gene's germline CDR1 is MNHEY and CDR2 SVGAGI. This CDR3 reads CASRTGPQMNTEAFF. CDR3 nucleotides: TGTGCCAGCCGGACAGGGCCCCAAATGAACACTGAAGCTTTCTTT.

The rearrangement joins TRBV9 to TRBJ2-7, with a tentative D call TRBD2 (5 bases). The CDR3 is made up of 14 amino acids. Trimming shortened V by 0 bases and J by 3 bases, and 10 bases separated the two germline ends. CDR1 is SGDLS, CDR2 YYNGEE, per germline. The CDR3 region is CASSVGPEVYEQYF. CDR3 DNA: TGTGCCAGCAGCGTAGGCCCGGAGGTCTACGAGCAGTACTTC.

The rearrangement uses TRBV6-6 and TRBJ2-4, with TRBD1 as a possible D gene (6 bases). V lost 4 bases, J lost 8 bases, and 15 bases lay in between. Looked up from germline, CDR1 is MNHNY and CDR2 is SVGAGI (reference sequence). CDR3 size: 14 residues. CDR3 sequence: CASSWGLVEDIQYF. CDR3 nucleotides: TGTGCCAGCAGTTGGGGGCTGGTTGAGGACATTCAGTACTTC.

The chain combines TRBV24-1 with TRBJ2-5, with 8 nucleotides matching TRBD2. This CDR3 has 16 residues. Germline values: CDR1 KGHDR, CDR2 SFDVKD. The junction had 16 bases not matched to a gene; V was cut back by 11 bases and J by 3 bases. Here the CDR3 DNA reads TGTGCCATCGTACCATCGGGCGGGGGGCTAAAAGAGACCCAGTACTTC. Amino acids: CAIVPSGGGLKETQYF.

The chain recombines TRBV29-1 with TRBJ2-1; the match to TRBD2 covers 9 bases. The germline V gene encodes CDR1 SQVTM and CDR2 ANQGSEA. The ends lost 5 bases at V and 12 bases at J; junction bases unmatched: 5. CDR3 size: 11 residues. The CDR3 spells CSVRGLAGQFF. CDR3 DNA sequence: TGCAGCGTTCGGGGACTAGCTGGGCAGTTCTTC.

In this sample, this clone turned up once. The V call is TRBV7-9, the J call TRBJ1-5; D unresolved. Germline CDR1 reads SEHNR; CDR2 reads FQNEAQ (reference sequence). The CDR3 consists of 14 residues. With 5 bases removed from V and 2 bases from J, the gap between germline ends came to 10 bases. CDR3 protein: CASSQGRGNQPQHF. The CDR3 bases are TGTGCCAGCAGCCAAGGGAGGGGCAATCAGCCCCAGCATTTT.

As to this clone: The same CDR3 arises from other DNA sequences in this sample as well. The chain recombines TRBV9 with TRBJ1-4; TRBD1 matches at 8 bases. Germline V gene lookup returns CDR1 SGDLS and CDR2 YYNGEE. The J segment lost 8 bases and the V segment lost 5 bases, leaving 5 bases of the junction unmatched. The CDR3 runs 13 residues. DNA of the CDR3: TGTGCCAGCAGTGACAGGGGAGACGAAAAACTGTTTTTT. It specifies CASSDRGDEKLFF.

The chain has TRBV4-1 and TRBJ2-1; D remains ambiguous. Germline V gives CDR1 MGHRA, CDR2 YSYEKL. V was cut by 0 bases and J by 8 bases, with 11 bases left in between. The CDR3 is made up of 14 amino acids. In nucleotides, the CDR3 is TGCGCCAGCAGCCAAGATAACAGTTTCGATGAGCAGTTCTTC. Amino acid sequence: CASSQDNSFDEQFF.

The V gene is TRBV5-1, the J gene TRBJ2-7; possibly TRBD1 for D (6 bases). The CDR3 loop spans 13 amino acids. V lost 7 bases and J lost 6, with 17 bases in between. The V gene's germline CDR1 is SGHRS and CDR2 YFSETQ. The CDR3 protein is CASHVSGAGEQYF. CDR3 DNA: TGCGCCAGCCACGTGTCAGGGGCGGGCGAGCAGTACTTC.

The chain recombines TRBV28 with TRBJ2-3; weak D call: TRBD2 (5 bases). This CDR3 contains 14 residues. V was trimmed by 6 bases and J by 7 bases, leaving 17 bases between them. Germline V lookup: CDR1 MDHEN, CDR2 SYDVKM. The CDR3 DNA is TGTGCCAGCAGCATCAGTGGGAGCCTATATACGCAGTATTTT. Translation gives CASSISGSLYTQYF. Looking up the rest from reference TRBV28 and TRBJ2-3 gives the full variable domain: DVKVTQSSRYLVKRTGEKVFLECVQDMDHENMFWYRQDPGLGLRLIYFSYDVKMKEKGDIPEGYSVSREKKERFSLILESASTNQTSMYLCASSISGSLYTQYFGPGTRLTVL.

The chain couples TRBV7-3 to TRBJ1-2; 10 positions agree with TRBD1. The CDR3 runs to 13 residues. V trimming: 5 bases; J trimming: 8 bases; junction bases outside the gene matches: 5. Germline V CDR1 and CDR2: SGHTA, FQGTGA. The chain's CDR3 is CASSPGTGEGYTF. CDR3 DNA sequence: TGTGCCAGCAGCCCCGGGACAGGGGAAGGCTACACCTTC.

The genes are TRBV5-1 and TRBJ2-1; 8 bases are shared with TRBD2. Germline CDR1 is SGHRS and CDR2 is YFSETQ. The CDR3 covers 15 residues. V was clipped by 1 base and J by 7 bases; unmatched bases: 7. CDR3 in DNA: TGCGCCAGCAGCTTGTCCGGGAGGGTGGAAAATGAGCAGTTCTTC. Translation: CASSLSGRVENEQFF.